These 3 T cell receptor beta chains were all obtained from the same sample, sequenced in a study of CD8 T cells in Susac syndrome. Random hexamers were used to reverse transcribe an amount of about 0.45 to 1 ug RNA. TCRdb re-derived calls from the immunoSEQ multiplex PCR reads in MiXCR, one entry per CDR3 protein. The sample includes 150,000 to 200,000 distinct CDR3 sequences, approximately 95% of them seen just once. Sequencing was performed on CD8+ T cells from PBMCs. Every receptor here comes from a human donor with Susac syndrome.

DNA of the CDR3: TGTGCCAGCAGCGTAGTGATAGCGGGGGACCAAGAGACCCAGTACTTC. This gives the protein CASSVVIAGDQETQYF. V usage is TRBV9 and J usage is TRBJ2-5, with 9 positions matching TRBD2. The CDR3 extends over 16 amino acids. CDR1 SGDLS and CDR2 YYNGEE come from the germline V gene. The junction had 3 bases not matched to a gene; V was cut back by 0 bases and J by 0 bases.

The rearrangement links TRBV9 to TRBJ1-1, with D perhaps matching TRBD1 (5 bases). Germline V gives CDR1 SGDLS, CDR2 YYNGEE. Trimming took 2 bases from V and 2 from J, leaving 16 bases between them. The CDR3 has 16 amino acids. CDR3 sequence reads: CASSVSGGGKNTEAFF. The CDR3 nucleotides are TGTGCCAGCAGCGTGTCCGGGGGGGGGAAAAACACTGAAGCTTTCTTT.

This chain's CDR3 is CASSSHEGDLSYEQYF. Here the CDR3 DNA reads TGTGCCAGCAGTTCCCATGAGGGGGACCTCTCCTACGAGCAGTACTTC. The chain joins TRBV12-3 or TRBV12-4 to TRBJ2-7; possible D gene TRBD1, 6 bases. V lost 4 bases and J lost 0, with 16 bases in between. The CDR3 sequence is 16 residues long.